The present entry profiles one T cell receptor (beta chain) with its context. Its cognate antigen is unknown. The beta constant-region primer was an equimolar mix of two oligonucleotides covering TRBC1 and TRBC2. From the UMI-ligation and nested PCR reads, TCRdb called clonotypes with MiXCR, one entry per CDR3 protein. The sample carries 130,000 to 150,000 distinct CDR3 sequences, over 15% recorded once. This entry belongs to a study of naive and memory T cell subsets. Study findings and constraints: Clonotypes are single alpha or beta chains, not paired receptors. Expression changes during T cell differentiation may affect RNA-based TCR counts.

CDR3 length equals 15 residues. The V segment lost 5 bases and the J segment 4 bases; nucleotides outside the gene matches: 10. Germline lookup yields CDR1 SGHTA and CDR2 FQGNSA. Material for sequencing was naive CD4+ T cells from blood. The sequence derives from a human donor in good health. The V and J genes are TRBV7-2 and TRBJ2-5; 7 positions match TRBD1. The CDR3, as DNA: TGTGCCAGCAGCCCGACAGGGATGAAGATAGAGACCCAGTACTTC. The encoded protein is CASSPTGMKIETQYF.